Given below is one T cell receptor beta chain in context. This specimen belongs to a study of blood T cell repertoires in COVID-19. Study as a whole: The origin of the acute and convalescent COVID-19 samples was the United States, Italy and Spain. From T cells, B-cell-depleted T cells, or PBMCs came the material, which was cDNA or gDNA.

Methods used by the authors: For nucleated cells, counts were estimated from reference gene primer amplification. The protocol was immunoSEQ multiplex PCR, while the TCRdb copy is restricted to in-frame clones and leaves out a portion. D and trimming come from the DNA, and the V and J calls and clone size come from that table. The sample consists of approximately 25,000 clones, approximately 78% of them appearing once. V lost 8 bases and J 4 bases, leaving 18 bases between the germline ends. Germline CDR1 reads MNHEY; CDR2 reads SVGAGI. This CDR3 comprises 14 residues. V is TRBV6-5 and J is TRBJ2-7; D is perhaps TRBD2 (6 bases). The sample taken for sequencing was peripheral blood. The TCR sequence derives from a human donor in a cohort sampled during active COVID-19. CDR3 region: CASLEAGRQYEQYF. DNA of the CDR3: TGTGCCAGCTTGGAGGCAGGGAGGCAATACGAGCAGTACTTC.